The 17 T cell receptor beta chains in this list originate from one sample, sequenced in a study of PD-L1 blockade in urothelial cancer. Clones were sequenced by immunoSEQ multiplex PCR, and TCRdb holds only the in-frame ones, with some missing. This sample carries 45,000 to 50,000 clones, around 88% of them seen once, and the ten largest clones take about 4%. The material sequenced was PBMCs, taken around atezolizumab (anti-PD-L1) treatment. The source is an elderly man with urothelial cancer.

J is TRBJ2-7 and V is TRBV4-1, with D possibly TRBD2 on 6 matching bases. This CDR3 has 16 amino acids. V was trimmed by 0 bases and J by 0 bases, leaving 12 bases between them. Germline V gene data show CDR1 as MGHRA and CDR2 as YSYEKL. The DNA for the CDR3 is TGCGCCAGCAGCCAAGAGAAGCGGGCCAGCTCCTACGAGCAGTACTTC. This codes for CASSQEKRASSYEQYF.

V gene TRBV5-8 combines with J gene TRBJ1-1, with TRBD1 matching 7 bases. Trimming took 4 bases from V and 11 from J; bases not matched to a gene: 14. Germline values: CDR1 SGHTS, CDR2 YDEGEE. This CDR3 has 14 residues. The CDR3 sequence is CASSVFFRQGAAFF. The CDR3 DNA reads as TGTGCCAGCAGCGTCTTCTTTCGACAGGGTGCCGCTTTCTTT.

The chain employs TRBV28 and TRBJ2-1; D perhaps matches TRBD1 (6 bases). CDR3 length equals 15 residues. Germline assignment: CDR1 MDHEN and CDR2 SYDVKM. Trimming took off 3 bases at V and 5 bases at J, with 14 bases between the two ends. DNA for the CDR3: TGTGCCAGCAGTTTTCCAAGGGGGAGTGACAATGAGCAGTTCTTC. It yields the protein CASSFPRGSDNEQFF.

This clone has a handful of counts. The V gene is TRBV10-3, the J gene TRBJ2-2; 12 bases are shared with TRBD2. The CDR3 length is 17 residues. The J segment lost 0 bases and the V segment lost 6 bases, leaving 5 bases of the junction unmatched. Germline CDR1 ENHRY, CDR2 SYGVKD. The CDR3 spells CAIRGTSGRSNTGELFF. The CDR3 DNA reads TGTGCCATCAGGGGAACTAGCGGGAGGTCGAACACCGGGGAGCTGTTTTTT.

This clone came up once. The chain combines TRBV11-2 with TRBJ2-1, with a weak D call TRBD1 (6 bases). Deletions cut 3 bases from V and 9 bases from J, with 18 bases between. CDR1 is SGHAT and CDR2 is FQNNGV in the germline V gene. CDR3 size: 15 residues. The CDR3 sequence: CASSFDNRDAGEQFF. In DNA form, the CDR3 reads TGTGCCAGCAGCTTTGACAACAGGGATGCGGGTGAGCAGTTCTTC.

The chain is built from TRBV11-2 and TRBJ2-1; TRBD2 aligns across 8 bases. Germline values: CDR1 SGHAT, CDR2 FQNNGV. CDR3 length equals 15 residues. The trim removed 6 bases at V and 3 bases at J, leaving 7 bases unmatched. As DNA, the CDR3 is TGTGCCAGCAGATGGAGCGGGAGTATCTACAATGAGCAGTTCTTC. Translating gives CASRWSGSIYNEQFF.

This chain joins TRBV5-1 and TRBJ2-1; the D gene is possibly TRBD1 (6 bases). In germline, CDR1 is SGHRS, CDR2 YFSETQ. This CDR3 has 13 residues. V was cut by 4 bases and J by 6 bases, with 11 bases left in between. The CDR3 nucleotides are TGCGCCAGCAGCGAGGGGGACCTCAATGAGCAGTTCTTC. Translated: CASSEGDLNEQFF. Together with reference TRBV5-1 and TRBJ2-1, the CDR3 gives the full variable domain: KAGVTQTPRYLIKTRGQQVTLSCSPISGHRSVSWYQQTPGQGLQFLFEYFSETQRNKGNFPGRFSGRQFSNSRSEMNVSTLELGDSALYLCASSEGDLNEQFFGPGTRLTVL.

As DNA, the CDR3 is TGCGCCAGCAGTCCCGGGACAGAGCATGGCTACACCTTC. Amino acid sequence: CASSPGTEHGYTF. V gene TRBV10-1 combines with J gene TRBJ1-2; 7 bases are shared with TRBD1. CDR1 and CDR2 from the germline V gene are WNHNN and SYGVQD (reference sequence). With V trimmed by 5 bases and J by 6 bases, 6 bases remained unmatched. CDR3 length: 13 amino acids.

The chain recombines TRBV5-1 with TRBJ2-7; 8 nucleotides line up with TRBD1. The CDR3 loop spans 13 amino acids. CDR1 and CDR2 from the germline V gene are SGHRS and YFSETQ. After removal of 4 bases from V and 6 bases from J, the junction contained 6 bases not matched to a gene. The CDR3 protein is CASSTDRESEQYF. The CDR3 region has the DNA TGCGCCAGCAGCACGGACAGGGAGTCCGAGCAGTACTTC.

The CDR3 here is CASSLGGKRAYNEQFF. Written as DNA, the CDR3 is TGTGCCAGCAGCTTAGGCGGGAAGCGGGCCTACAATGAGCAGTTCTTC. This chain uses TRBV13 with TRBJ2-1; perhaps TRBD2 as D (6 bases). This CDR3 comprises 16 residues. Per germline, CDR1 PRHDT and CDR2 FYEKMQ (reference sequence). Trimming removed 0 bases from V and 2 bases from J, with 11 bases in between.

There are a few counts of this clone. CDR3 residues: CASRERTRTDTQYF. CDR3 bases: TGTGCCAGCAGGGAACGGACTAGAACAGATACGCAGTATTTT. The chain couples TRBV6-5 to TRBJ2-3; 7 positions match TRBD2. The V segment lost 6 bases and the J segment 3 bases; nucleotides outside the gene matches: 6. This CDR3 contains 14 residues. Germline V gives CDR1 MNHEY, CDR2 SVGAGI.

This chain joins TRBV30 and TRBJ1-4; D unclear. The germline gives CDR1 GTSNPN, CDR2 SVGIG (reference sequence). The CDR3 totals 14 residues. V gave up 3 bases and J gave up 2 bases, with 10 bases separating them. The CDR3 DNA is TGTGCCTGGAGGGAGACTGGTACTAATGAAAAACTGTTTTTT. Its protein product is CAWRETGTNEKLFF. Based on the CDR3 plus reference TRBV30 and TRBJ1-4, the full variable domain is SQTIHQWPATLVQPVGSPLSLECTVEGTSNPNLYWYRQAAGRGLQLLFYSVGIGQISSEVPQNLSASRPQDRQFILSSKKLLLSDSGFYLCAWRETGTNEKLFFGSGTQLSVL.

This sequence joins TRBV5-5 and TRBJ1-2, with 11 nucleotides matching TRBD1. The CDR3 extends over 15 amino acids. The V gene end was trimmed by 3 bases and the J gene end by 6 bases; junction bases not matched to a gene: 7. Germline V gene sequence: CDR1 SGHKS, CDR2 YYEKEE (reference sequence). CDR3 sequence: CASSWVGTGGNGYTF. CDR3 coding DNA: TGTGCCAGCAGCTGGGTGGGGACAGGGGGAAATGGCTACACCTTC.

V usage is TRBV30 and J usage is TRBJ1-2; no firm D call. Germline CDR1 GTSNPN, CDR2 SVGIG (reference sequence). The CDR3 spans 16 residues. V lost 3 bases and J lost 6, with 23 bases in between. The chain's CDR3 is CAWSAKSTGGRNGYTF. The CDR3 bases are TGTGCCTGGAGCGCAAAATCGACTGGCGGAAGGAATGGCTACACCTTC.

The chain combines TRBV11-2 with TRBJ2-7; D remains ambiguous. There are 14 residues in the CDR3. The V gene lost 0 bases and the J gene lost 3 bases, with 9 bases spanning the gap. CDR1 is SGHAT and CDR2 is FQNNGV in the germline V gene. CDR3 protein: CASSLEGSRYEQYF. CDR3 DNA sequence: TGTGCCAGCAGCTTAGAGGGCAGTCGCTACGAGCAGTACTTC.

This sequence joins TRBV6-1 and TRBJ2-2, with a weak D call TRBD1 (6 bases). In germline, CDR1 is MNHNS, CDR2 SASEGT. CDR3 size: 15 residues. Trimming pared 6 bases from V and 14 bases from J, leaving 25 bases between. For the CDR3, the DNA is TGTGCCAGCAGCGGGCGTTTAGGGGGAGCTCCCTATCTGTTTTTT. Its translation: CASSGRLGGAPYLFF.

The chain is built from TRBV2 and TRBJ2-3; 13 positions match TRBD2. This CDR3 has 15 residues. Per germline, CDR1 SNHLY and CDR2 FYNNEI. Trimming removed 5 bases from V and 3 bases from J; junction bases left unmatched: 2. Written as DNA, the CDR3 is TGTGCCAGCAGTCGACTAGCGGGAGGAACAGATACGCAGTATTTT. Its translation is CASSRLAGGTDTQYF.